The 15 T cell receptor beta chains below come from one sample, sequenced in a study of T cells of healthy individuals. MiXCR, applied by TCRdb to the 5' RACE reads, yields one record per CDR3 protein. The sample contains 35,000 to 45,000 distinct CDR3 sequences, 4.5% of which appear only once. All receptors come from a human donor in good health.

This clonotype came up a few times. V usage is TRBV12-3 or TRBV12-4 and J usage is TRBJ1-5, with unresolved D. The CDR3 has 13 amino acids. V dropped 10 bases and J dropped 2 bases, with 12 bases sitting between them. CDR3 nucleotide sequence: TGTGCCACCGCTTGGGCACGCAATCAGCCCCAGCATTTT. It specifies CATAWARNQPQHF.

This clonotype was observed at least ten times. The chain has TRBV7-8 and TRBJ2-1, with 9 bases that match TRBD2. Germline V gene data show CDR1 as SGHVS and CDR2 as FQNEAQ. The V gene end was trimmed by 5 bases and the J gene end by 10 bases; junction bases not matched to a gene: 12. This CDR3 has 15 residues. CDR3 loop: CASSPPSGVPLEQFF. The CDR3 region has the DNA TGTGCCAGCAGCCCCCCTAGCGGGGTCCCCCTCGAGCAGTTCTTC.

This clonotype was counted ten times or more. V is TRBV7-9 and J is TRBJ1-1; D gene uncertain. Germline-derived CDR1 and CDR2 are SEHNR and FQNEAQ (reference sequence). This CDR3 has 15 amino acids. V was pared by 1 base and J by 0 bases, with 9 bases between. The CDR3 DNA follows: TGTGCCAGCAGCTTAGGGTTTGAAATGAACACTGAAGCTTTCTTT. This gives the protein CASSLGFEMNTEAFF.

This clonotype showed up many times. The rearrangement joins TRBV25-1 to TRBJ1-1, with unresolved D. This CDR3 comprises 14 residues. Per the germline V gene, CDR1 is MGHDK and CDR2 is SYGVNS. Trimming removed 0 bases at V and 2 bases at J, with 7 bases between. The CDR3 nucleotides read TGTGCCAGCAGTGAATATAGGTCTAACACTGAAGCTTTCTTT. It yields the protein CASSEYRSNTEAFF.

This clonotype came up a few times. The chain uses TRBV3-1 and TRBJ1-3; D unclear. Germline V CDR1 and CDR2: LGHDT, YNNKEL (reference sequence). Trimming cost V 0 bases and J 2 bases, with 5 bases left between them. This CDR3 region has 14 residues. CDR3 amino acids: CASSQDSTGNTIYF. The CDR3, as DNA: TGTGCCAGCAGCCAAGATAGTACTGGAAACACCATATATTTT.

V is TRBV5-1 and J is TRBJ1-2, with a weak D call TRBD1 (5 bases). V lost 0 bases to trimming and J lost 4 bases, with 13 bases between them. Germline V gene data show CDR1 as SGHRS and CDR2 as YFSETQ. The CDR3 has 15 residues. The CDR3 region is CASSLGFGQLYGYTF. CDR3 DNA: TGCGCCAGCAGCTTGGGTTTCGGACAACTCTATGGCTACACCTTC. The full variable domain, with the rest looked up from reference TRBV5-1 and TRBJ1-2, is KAGVTQTPRYLIKTRGQQVTLSCSPISGHRSVSWYQQTPGQGLQFLFEYFSETQRNKGNFPGRFSGRQFSNSRSEMNVSTLELGDSALYLCASSLGFGQLYGYTFGSGTRLTVV.

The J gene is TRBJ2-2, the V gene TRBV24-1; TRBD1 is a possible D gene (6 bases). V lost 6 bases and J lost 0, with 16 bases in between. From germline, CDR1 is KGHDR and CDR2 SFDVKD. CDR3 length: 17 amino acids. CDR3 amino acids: CATSTYARGANTGELFF. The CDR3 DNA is TGTGCCACCAGTACTTATGCCAGGGGAGCGAACACCGGGGAGCTGTTTTTT.

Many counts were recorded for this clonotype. The DNA of the CDR3 is TGTGCCAGCAGTCGAAGTCCCACGAGGGGCACAGATACGCAGTATTTT. Its translation is CASSRSPTRGTDTQYF. This sequence joins TRBV12-3 or TRBV12-4 and TRBJ2-3; possibly TRBD2 for D (5 bases). Trimming took off 5 bases at V and 1 base at J, with 16 bases between the two ends. The CDR3 is 16 amino acids.

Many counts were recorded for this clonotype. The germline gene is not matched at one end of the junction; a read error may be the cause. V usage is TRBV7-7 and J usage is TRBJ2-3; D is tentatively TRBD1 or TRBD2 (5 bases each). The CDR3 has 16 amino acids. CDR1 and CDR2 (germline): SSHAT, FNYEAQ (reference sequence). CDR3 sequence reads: CASSLGLPGTADTQYF. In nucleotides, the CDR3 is TGTGCTAGCAGCTTAGGTCTTCCCGGGACCGCAGATACGCAGTATTTT. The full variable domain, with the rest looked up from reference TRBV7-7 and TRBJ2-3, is GAGVSQSPRYKVTKRGQDVTLRCDPISSHATLYWYQQALGQGPEFLTYFNYEAQPDKSGLPSDRFSAERPEGSISTLTIQRTEQRDSAMYRCASSLGLPGTADTQYFGPGTRLTVL.

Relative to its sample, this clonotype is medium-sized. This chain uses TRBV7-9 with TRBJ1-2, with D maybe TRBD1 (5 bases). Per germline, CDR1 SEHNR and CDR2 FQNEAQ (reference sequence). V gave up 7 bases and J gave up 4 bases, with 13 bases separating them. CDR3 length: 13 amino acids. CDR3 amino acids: CASIPGGSYGYTF. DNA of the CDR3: TGTGCCAGCATCCCCGGGGGGTCCTATGGCTACACCTTC.

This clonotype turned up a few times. CDR3 amino acids: CASSMGQVLSEAFF. The CDR3, as DNA: TGTGCCAGCAGTATGGGACAGGTATTGTCTGAAGCTTTCTTT. This rearrangement joins TRBV2 to TRBJ1-1; 8 bases are shared with TRBD1. The CDR3 consists of 14 residues. From germline, CDR1 is SNHLY and CDR2 FYNNEI. Germline trimming cut 5 bases from V and 6 bases from J; bases unmatched to any gene: 8.

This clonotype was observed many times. CDR3 DNA sequence: TGTGCCAGCAGCTTAGCAGGAGGCGGGAGCACAGATACGCAGTATTTT. Translation: CASSLAGGGSTDTQYF. V and J are TRBV7-2 and TRBJ2-3, with D possibly being TRBD2 (5 bases). The CDR3 runs 16 residues. V gave up 0 bases and J gave up 0 bases, with 10 bases separating them. The germline V gene has CDR1 SGHTA and CDR2 FQGNSA.

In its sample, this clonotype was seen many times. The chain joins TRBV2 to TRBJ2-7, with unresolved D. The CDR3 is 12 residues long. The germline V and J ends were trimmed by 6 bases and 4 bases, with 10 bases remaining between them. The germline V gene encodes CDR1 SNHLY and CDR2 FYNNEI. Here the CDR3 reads CASSWTRYEQYF. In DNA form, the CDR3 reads TGTGCCAGCAGCTGGACCAGATACGAGCAGTACTTC. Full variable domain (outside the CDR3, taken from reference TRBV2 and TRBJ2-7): EPEVTQTPSHQVTQMGQEVILRCVPISNHLYFYWYRQILGQKVEFLVSFYNNEISEKSEIFDDQFSVERPDGSNFTLKIRSTKLEDSAMYFCASSWTRYEQYFGPGTRLTVT.

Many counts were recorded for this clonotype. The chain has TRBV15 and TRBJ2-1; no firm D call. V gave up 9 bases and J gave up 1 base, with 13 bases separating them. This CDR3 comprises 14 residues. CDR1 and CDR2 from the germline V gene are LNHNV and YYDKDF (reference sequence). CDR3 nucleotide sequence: TGTGCCACGACGGAGAGAAGGTCCTACAATGAGCAGTTCTTC. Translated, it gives CATTERRSYNEQFF.

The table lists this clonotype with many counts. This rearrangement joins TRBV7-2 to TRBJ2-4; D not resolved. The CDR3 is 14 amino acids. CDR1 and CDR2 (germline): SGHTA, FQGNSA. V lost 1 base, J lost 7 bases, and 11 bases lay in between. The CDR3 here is CASSLVDGRNIQYF. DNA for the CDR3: TGTGCCAGCAGCTTAGTCGACGGTAGGAACATTCAGTACTTC.